This TCR beta chain appears in the sequencing data of a study of cytomegalovirus exposure and HLA in healthy donors. The ends were cut back, 7 bases at V and 3 bases at J, with 15 bases in the middle. Germline-derived CDR1 and CDR2 are GTSNPN and SVGIG (reference sequence). The CDR3 length is 13 residues. Study findings and constraints: Generally TCR sequences proved uncommon, though certain public TCRs appeared in numerous donors. In a later analysis, DRB1 alleles had the most associated TCRs; HLA-C alleles the fewest. Cytomegalovirus association was assigned to approximately 180 TCR beta chains.

As regards this clone: The target antigen is unknown.

The PCR contained 60 Vbeta and 13 Jbeta primers. This table comes from immunoSEQ multiplex PCR, and its TCRdb copy is limited to in-frame clones, with some not included. Of 200,000 to 250,000 clones listed, under 80% are singletons. This clonotype was sampled from a woman aged 25 to 39 in good health and CMV-seronegative. The V call is TRBV30, the J call TRBJ1-1; D perhaps matches TRBD1 (5 bases). Material: PBMCs. CDR3 bases: TGTGCCTTTTCGCAGGGTAGGGACACTGAAGCTTTCTTT. Residues: CAFSQGRDTEAFF.